This T cell receptor beta chain was documented in a study of OX40 agonist ivuxolimab in advanced cancers. The overall study: Prior therapy, whether anti-PD-1, anti-PD-L1 or anti-CTLA-4, was allowed, and under 50% had some.

V was clipped by 7 bases and J by 10 bases, with 13 bases between them. Per germline, CDR1 GTSNPN and CDR2 SVGIG (reference sequence). The CDR3 contains 10 residues. Some clones are missing from TCRdb's copy, which holds only in-frame ones; the method was immunoSEQ multiplex PCR. The repertoire holds over 30,000 clones, approximately 89% seen once, with 0.9% to 0.95% in the top ten. Sequencing used CD4+ or CD8+ T cells sorted from blood, obtained in a trial of the OX40 agonist ivuxolimab. This clonotype was obtained from an adult with an advanced solid tumor such as melanoma, head and neck, liver or kidney cancer. The chain has TRBV30 and TRBJ1-1, with D perhaps TRBD1 (5 bases). CDR3 residues: CAYGMGGAFF. CDR3 bases: TGTGCCTACGGGATGGGGGGAGCTTTCTTT.